This T cell receptor (beta chain) was captured in a study of blood T cell repertoires in COVID-19. In the authors' workflow: Estimation of nucleated cell counts was performed using reference gene primer amplification. The protocol was immunoSEQ multiplex PCR, while the TCRdb copy is restricted to in-frame clones and leaves out a portion. The DNA was the basis for D and trimming; V, J and clone size are from that table. The data contain about 230,000 clones, approximately 84% of them singletons. Germline V lookup: CDR1 WNHNN, CDR2 SYGVQD (reference sequence). V lost 6 bases and J lost 2, with 10 bases in between. The CDR3 runs 14 residues.

This receptor was obtained from a woman of 80 years or more with acute or convalescent COVID-19. Sequencing was done on a sample of peripheral blood. The rearrangement links TRBV10-1 to TRBJ2-2; D ambiguous. The CDR3 bases are TGCGCCAGCAGAGCATCAGGAAACACCGGGGAGCTGTTTTTT. It specifies CASRASGNTGELFF.